This T cell receptor beta chain was found in a study of cytomegalovirus exposure and HLA in healthy donors. Germline CDR1 is MDHEN and CDR2 is SYDVKM. V was pared by 1 base and J by 9 bases, with 13 bases of the junction left unmatched. CDR3 length: 16 amino acids. PCR used 60 Vbeta primers and 13 Jbeta primers. Data came from immunoSEQ multiplex PCR; TCRdb stores just in-frame clones and leaves some out. The data show fewer than 130,000 clones, roughly 85% seen once. The source is a woman in her thirties or forties in good health and CMV-seronegative. V gene TRBV28 combines with J gene TRBJ2-7; 9 nucleotides match TRBD2. Sequencing was done on a sample of PBMCs. In DNA form, the CDR3 reads TGTGCCAGCAGTTTATCTTTTGGGCTAGCGGGGTCTGGGCAGTACTTC. This encodes CASSLSFGLAGSGQYF.